This TCR beta chain was documented in a study of technical replicates of blood from a handful of donors. TCRdb keeps only in-frame clones here, not all; method: immunoSEQ multiplex PCR. The sample includes tens of thousands of clones, approximately 98% of them seen just once. Germline CDR1 reads MDHEN; CDR2 reads SYDVKM. This CDR3 region has 9 residues. V lost 9 bases to trimming and J lost 8 bases, with 5 bases between them. The gene calls are TRBV28 and TRBJ2-1; D gene uncertain. The receptor comes from a human donor in good health. The sample comprised T cells isolated from PBMCs. In DNA form, the CDR3 reads TGTGCCAGTTCCGATGAGCAGTTCTTC. Residues: CASSDEQFF.